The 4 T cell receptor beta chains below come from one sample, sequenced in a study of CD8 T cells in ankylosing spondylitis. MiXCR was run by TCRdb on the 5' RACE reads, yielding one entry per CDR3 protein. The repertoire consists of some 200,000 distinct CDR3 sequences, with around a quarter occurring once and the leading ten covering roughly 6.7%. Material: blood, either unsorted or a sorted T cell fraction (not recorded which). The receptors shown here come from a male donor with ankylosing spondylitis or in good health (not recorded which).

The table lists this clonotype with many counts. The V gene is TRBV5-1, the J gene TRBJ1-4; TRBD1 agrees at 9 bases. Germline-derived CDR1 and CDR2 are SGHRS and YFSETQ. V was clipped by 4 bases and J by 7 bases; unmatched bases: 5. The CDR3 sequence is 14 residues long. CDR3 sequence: CASSGGTGSEKLFF. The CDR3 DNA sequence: TGCGCCAGCAGCGGAGGGACAGGGAGTGAAAAACTGTTTTTT. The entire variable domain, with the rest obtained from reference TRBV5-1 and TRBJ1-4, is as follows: KAGVTQTPRYLIKTRGQQVTLSCSPISGHRSVSWYQQTPGQGLQFLFEYFSETQRNKGNFPGRFSGRQFSNSRSEMNVSTLELGDSALYLCASSGGTGSEKLFFGSGTQLSVL.

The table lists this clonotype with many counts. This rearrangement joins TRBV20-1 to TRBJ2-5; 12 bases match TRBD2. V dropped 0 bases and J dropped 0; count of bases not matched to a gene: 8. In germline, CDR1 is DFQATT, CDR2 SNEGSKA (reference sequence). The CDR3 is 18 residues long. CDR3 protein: CSARDLRLAGGYQETQYF. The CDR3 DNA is TGCAGTGCTAGAGATCTCAGGCTAGCGGGGGGGTACCAAGAGACCCAGTACTTC.

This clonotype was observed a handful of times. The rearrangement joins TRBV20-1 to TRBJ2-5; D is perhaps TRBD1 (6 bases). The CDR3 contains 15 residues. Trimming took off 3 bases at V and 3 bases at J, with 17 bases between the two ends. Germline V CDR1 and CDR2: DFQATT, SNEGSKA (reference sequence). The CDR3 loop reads CSASRDGGMEETQYF. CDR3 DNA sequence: TGCAGTGCTAGCCGGGATGGGGGCATGGAAGAGACCCAGTACTTC.

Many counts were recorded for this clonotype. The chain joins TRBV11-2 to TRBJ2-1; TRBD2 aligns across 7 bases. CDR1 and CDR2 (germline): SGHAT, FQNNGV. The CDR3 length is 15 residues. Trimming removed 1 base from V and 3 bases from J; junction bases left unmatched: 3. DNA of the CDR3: TGTGCCAGCAGCTTAGGCGGGAGTCTCTACAATGAGCAGTTCTTC. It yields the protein CASSLGGSLYNEQFF.